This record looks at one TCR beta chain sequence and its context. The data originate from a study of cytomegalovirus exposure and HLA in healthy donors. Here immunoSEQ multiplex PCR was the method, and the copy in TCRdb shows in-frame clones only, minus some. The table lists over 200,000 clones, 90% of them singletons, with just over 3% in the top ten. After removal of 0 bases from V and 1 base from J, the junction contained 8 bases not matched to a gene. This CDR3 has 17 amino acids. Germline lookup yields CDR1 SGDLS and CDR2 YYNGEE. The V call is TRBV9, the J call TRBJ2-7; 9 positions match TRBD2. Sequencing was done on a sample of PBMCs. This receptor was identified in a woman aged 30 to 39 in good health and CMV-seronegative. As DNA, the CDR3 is TGTGCCAGCAGCGTAGCCCCGTTAGCGGGGGAGTCCTACGAGCAGTACTTC. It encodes CASSVAPLAGESYEQYF.